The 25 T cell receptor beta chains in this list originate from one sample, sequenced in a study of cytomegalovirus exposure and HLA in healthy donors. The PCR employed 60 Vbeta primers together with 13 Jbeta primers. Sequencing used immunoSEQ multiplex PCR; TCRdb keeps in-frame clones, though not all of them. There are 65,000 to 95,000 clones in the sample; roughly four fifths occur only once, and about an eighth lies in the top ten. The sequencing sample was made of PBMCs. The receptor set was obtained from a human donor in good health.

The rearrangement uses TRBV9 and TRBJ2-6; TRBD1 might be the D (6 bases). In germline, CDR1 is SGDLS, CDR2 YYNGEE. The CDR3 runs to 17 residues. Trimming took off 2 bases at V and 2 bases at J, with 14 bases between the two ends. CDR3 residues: CASSVRLQGTGANVLTF. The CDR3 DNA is TGTGCCAGCAGCGTTCGTTTACAGGGAACTGGGGCCAACGTCCTGACTTTC.

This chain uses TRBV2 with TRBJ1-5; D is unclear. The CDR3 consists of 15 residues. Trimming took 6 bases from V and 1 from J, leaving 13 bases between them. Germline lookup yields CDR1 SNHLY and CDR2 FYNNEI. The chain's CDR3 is CASSRLLTSNQPQHF. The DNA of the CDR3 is TGTGCCAGCAGCCGATTGTTAACAAGCAATCAGCCCCAGCATTTT.

The CDR3 loop is CASSQEQGPYEQYF. The CDR3 nucleotides are TGCGCCAGCAGCCAAGAACAGGGTCCCTACGAGCAGTACTTC. This chain links TRBV4-1 with TRBJ2-7; D perhaps matches TRBD1 (6 bases). Per the germline V gene, CDR1 is MGHRA and CDR2 is YSYEKL. The CDR3 contains 14 residues. Trimming removed 0 bases from V and 2 bases from J, with 8 bases in between.

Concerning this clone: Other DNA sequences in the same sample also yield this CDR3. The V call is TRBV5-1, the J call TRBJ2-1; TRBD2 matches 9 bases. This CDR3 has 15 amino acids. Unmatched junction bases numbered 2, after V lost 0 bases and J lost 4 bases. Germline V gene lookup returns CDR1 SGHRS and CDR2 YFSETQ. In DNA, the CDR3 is TGCGCCAGCAGCTTGGGACTAGCGGATTACAATGAGCAGTTCTTC. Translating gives CASSLGLADYNEQFF.

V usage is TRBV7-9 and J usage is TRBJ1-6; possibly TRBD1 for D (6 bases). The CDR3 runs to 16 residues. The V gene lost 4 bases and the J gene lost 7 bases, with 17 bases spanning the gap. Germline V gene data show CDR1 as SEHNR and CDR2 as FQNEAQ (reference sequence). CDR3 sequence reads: CASSSAAGAINSPLHF. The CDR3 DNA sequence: TGTGCCAGCAGCTCTGCCGCGGGGGCGATAAATTCACCCCTCCACTTT. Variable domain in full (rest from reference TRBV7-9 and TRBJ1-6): DTGVSQNPRHKITKRGQNVTFRCDPISEHNRLYWYRQTLGQGPEFLTYFQNEAQLEKSRLLSDRFSAERPKGSFSTLEIQRTEQGDSAMYLCASSSAAGAINSPLHFGNGTRLTVT.

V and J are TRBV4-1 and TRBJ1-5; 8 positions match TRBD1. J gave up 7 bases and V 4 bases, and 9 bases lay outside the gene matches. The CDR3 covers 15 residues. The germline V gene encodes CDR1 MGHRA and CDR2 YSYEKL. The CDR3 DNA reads TGCGCCAGCAGCCGCGACAGGGGACCCACACAGCCCCAGCATTTT. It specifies CASSRDRGPTQPQHF.

CDR3 sequence reads: CASATGAWGVTEAFF. CDR3 nucleotides: TGCGCCAGCGCGACAGGGGCGTGGGGTGTCACTGAAGCTTTCTTT. The chain couples TRBV5-1 to TRBJ1-1, with TRBD1 matching over 8 bases. Trimming removed 7 bases from V and 4 bases from J; junction bases left unmatched: 12. CDR3 length: 15 amino acids. In germline, CDR1 is SGHRS, CDR2 YFSETQ.

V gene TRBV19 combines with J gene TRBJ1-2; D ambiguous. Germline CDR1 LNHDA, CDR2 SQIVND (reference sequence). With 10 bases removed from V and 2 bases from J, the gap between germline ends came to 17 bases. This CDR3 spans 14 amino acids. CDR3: CATRGSPENYGYTF. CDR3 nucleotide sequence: TGTGCCACCAGAGGCTCCCCAGAGAACTATGGCTACACCTTC.

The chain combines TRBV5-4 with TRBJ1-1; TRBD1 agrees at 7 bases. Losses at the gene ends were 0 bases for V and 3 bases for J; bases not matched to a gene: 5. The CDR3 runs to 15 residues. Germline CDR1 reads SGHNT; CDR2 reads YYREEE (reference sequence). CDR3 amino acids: CASSLARTGYTEAFF. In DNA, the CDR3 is TGTGCCAGCAGCTTGGCCCGGACAGGATACACTGAAGCTTTCTTT.

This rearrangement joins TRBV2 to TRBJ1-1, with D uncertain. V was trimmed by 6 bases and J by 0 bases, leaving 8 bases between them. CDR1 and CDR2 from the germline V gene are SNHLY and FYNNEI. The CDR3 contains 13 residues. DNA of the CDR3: TGTGCCAGCAGGAGAGGGATGAACACTGAAGCTTTCTTT. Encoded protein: CASRRGMNTEAFF.

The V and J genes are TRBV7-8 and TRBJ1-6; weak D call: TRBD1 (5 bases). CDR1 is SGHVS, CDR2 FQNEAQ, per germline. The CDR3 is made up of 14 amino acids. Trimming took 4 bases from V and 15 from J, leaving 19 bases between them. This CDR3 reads CASSSPLAAQGLHF. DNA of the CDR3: TGTGCCAGCAGCTCTCCATTGGCGGCTCAGGGCCTCCACTTT.

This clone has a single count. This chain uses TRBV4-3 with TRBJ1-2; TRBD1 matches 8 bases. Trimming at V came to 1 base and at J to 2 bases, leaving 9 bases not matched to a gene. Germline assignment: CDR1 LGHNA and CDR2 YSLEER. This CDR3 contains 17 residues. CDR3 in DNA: TGCGCCAGCAGCCAAGGGACAGGGCCAAGCGCCAACTATGGCTACACCTTC. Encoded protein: CASSQGTGPSANYGYTF.

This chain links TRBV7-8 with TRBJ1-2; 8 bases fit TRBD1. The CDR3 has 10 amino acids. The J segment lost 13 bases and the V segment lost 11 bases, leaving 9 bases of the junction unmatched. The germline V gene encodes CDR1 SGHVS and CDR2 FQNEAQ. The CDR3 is CASGGSVRTF. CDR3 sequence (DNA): TGTGCCTCAGGGGGCAGTGTTCGCACCTTC.

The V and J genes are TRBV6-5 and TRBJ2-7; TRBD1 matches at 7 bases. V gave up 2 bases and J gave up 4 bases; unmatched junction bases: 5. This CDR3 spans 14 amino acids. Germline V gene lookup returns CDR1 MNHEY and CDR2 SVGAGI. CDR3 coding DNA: TGTGCCAGCAGTTACACCAGGGGGAAGTACGAGCAGTACTTC. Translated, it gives CASSYTRGKYEQYF.

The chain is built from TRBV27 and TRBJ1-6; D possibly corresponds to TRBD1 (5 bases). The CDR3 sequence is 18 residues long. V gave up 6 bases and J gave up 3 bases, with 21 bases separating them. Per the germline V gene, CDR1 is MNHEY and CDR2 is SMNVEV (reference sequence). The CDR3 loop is CASRGGITNPLYNSPLHF. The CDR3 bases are TGTGCCAGCAGGGGGGGGATTACAAATCCTCTCTATAATTCACCCCTCCACTTT.

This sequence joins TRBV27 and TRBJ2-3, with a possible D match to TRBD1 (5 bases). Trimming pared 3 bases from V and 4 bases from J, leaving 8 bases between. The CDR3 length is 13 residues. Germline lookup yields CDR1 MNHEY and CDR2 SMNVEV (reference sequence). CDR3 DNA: TGTGCCAGCAGTTTGAGACAGTCAGATACGCAGTATTTT. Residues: CASSLRQSDTQYF.

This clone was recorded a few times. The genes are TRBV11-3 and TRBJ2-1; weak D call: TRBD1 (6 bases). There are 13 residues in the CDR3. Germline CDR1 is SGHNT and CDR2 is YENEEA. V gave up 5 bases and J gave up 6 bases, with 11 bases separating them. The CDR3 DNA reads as TGTGCCAGCAGCACTGGACAGTTCAATGAGCAGTTCTTC. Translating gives CASSTGQFNEQFF.

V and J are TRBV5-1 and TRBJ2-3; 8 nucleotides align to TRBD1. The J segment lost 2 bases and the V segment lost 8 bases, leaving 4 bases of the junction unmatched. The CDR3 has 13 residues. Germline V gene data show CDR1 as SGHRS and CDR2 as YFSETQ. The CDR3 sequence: CARDRGITDTQYF. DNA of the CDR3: TGCGCCAGAGACAGGGGCATCACAGATACGCAGTATTTT.

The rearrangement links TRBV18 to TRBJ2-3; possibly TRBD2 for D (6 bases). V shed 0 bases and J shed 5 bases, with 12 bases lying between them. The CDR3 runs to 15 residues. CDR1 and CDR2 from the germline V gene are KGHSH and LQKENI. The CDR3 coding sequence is TGTGCCAGCTCACCACCAGAACGGGGGTTAGATACGCAGTATTTT. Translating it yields CASSPPERGLDTQYF.

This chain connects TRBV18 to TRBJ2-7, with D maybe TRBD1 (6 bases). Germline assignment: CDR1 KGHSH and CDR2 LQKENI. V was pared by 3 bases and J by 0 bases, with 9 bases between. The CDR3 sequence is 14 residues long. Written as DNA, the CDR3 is TGTGCCAGCTCACCGGGACACCTCTCCTACGAGCAGTACTTC. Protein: CASSPGHLSYEQYF.

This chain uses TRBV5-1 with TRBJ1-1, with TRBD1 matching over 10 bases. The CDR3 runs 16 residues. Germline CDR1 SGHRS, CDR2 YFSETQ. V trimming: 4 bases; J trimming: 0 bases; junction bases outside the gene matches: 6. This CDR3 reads CASSPWGQGMNTEAFF. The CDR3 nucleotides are TGCGCCAGCAGCCCTTGGGGACAGGGGATGAACACTGAAGCTTTCTTT. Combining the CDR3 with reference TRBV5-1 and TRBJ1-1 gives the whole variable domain KAGVTQTPRYLIKTRGQQVTLSCSPISGHRSVSWYQQTPGQGLQFLFEYFSETQRNKGNFPGRFSGRQFSNSRSEMNVSTLELGDSALYLCASSPWGQGMNTEAFFGQGTRLTVV.

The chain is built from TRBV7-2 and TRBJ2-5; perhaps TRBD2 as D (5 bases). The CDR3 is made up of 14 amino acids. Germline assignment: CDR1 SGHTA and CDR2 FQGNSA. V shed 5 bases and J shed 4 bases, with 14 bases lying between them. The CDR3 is CASSRDRGGETQYF. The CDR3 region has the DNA TGTGCCAGCAGCCGCGACCGGGGTGGAGAGACCCAGTACTTC.

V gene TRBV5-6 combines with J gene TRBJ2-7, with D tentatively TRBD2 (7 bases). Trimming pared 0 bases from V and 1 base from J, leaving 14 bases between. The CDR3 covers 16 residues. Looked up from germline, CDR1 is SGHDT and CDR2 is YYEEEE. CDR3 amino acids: CASSLAGGAGSYEQYF. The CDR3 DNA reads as TGTGCCAGCAGCTTGGCGGGGGGCGCTGGGTCCTACGAGCAGTACTTC.

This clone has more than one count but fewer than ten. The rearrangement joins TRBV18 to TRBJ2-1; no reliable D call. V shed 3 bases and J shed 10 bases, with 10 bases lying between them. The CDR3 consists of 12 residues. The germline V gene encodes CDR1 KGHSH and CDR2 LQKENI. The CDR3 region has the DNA TGTGCCAGCTCACCCCAGTTAAACGAGCAGTTCTTC. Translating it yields CASSPQLNEQFF.

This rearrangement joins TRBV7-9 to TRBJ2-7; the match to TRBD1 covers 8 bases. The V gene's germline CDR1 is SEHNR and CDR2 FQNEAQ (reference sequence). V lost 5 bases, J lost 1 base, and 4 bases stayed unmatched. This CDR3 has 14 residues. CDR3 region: CASSHRDRSYEQYF. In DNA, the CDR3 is TGTGCCAGCAGCCACCGGGACAGGTCCTACGAGCAGTACTTC.